This T cell receptor (beta chain) was documented in a study of blood T cell repertoires in COVID-19. Study summary: Collection of acute and convalescent COVID-19 samples took place in the United States, Italy and Spain. Nucleic acid was either cDNA or gDNA, and it came from T cells, B-cell-depleted T cells, or PBMCs.

The CDR3 is 14 amino acids. Trimming stripped 0 bases from V and 4 bases from J, with 8 bases between. CDR1 is SGHRS, CDR2 YFSETQ, per germline. Original handling: The assay estimated nucleated cells by amplifying reference gene primers. Assay: immunoSEQ multiplex PCR; the TCRdb copy retains only in-frame clones and omits some. The DNA gave D and trimming, while V, J and clone size come from that table. This table holds more than 150,000 clones, roughly 84% found once. Specimen: peripheral blood. V is TRBV5-1 and J is TRBJ1-3, with D possibly being TRBD1 (6 bases). The origin of this receptor is a young man with active or convalescent COVID-19. The CDR3 region has the DNA TGCGCCAGCAGCTTGGGGGGGCGCGGAAACACCATATATTTT. Its protein is CASSLGGRGNTIYF.